Below are 20 T cell receptor beta chains sequenced from a single sample in a study of CD4 T cells in relation to SARS-CoV-2 and coronaviruses (dated by TCRdb to the early 2020s). CD4+ T cells from unexposed donors were collected before the COVID-19 pandemic (2011-2018). After more than nine days of culture, CD4+ T cells were isolated with the EasySep CD4+ T cell isolation kit. Library method: the immunoSEQ multiplex PCR assay. Entries here come from immuneACCESS through TCRdb and include only in-frame sequences with V and J called. Some clones fail to appear in such tables; in the studies checked, an unresolved V gene covers under half of the shortfall, and the cause of the remainder is unknown. This sample comprises about 20,000 clones, 74% of them detected only once. The biggest ten clones account for 21% of the sample. These receptors' targets are unknown. Sequencing used CD4+ T cells from PBMCs, cultured in vitro. These receptors were obtained from a human donor in good health.

This sequence joins TRBV3-1 (or the pseudogene TRBV3-2) and TRBJ2-5, with D possibly being TRBD1 (5 bases). Between the trimmed V and J ends, which lost 1 base and 0 bases, there was a span of 12 bases. Germline loops: CDR1 LGHDT, CDR2 YNNKEL (reference sequence). CDR3 length: 16 residues. The CDR3: CASSQGMTDNQETQYF. CDR3 bases: TGTGCCAGCAGCCAAGGAATGACAGATAACCAAGAGACCCAGTACTTC.

The chain carries TRBV5-6 and TRBJ1-3; D remains unclear. Germline V gene lookup returns CDR1 SGHDT and CDR2 YYEEEE. V was trimmed by 6 bases and J by 1 base, leaving 14 bases between them. The CDR3 consists of 15 residues. In DNA, the CDR3 is TGTGCCAGCAATGTATTGGGTATTTCTGGAAACACCATATATTTT. This gives the protein CASNVLGISGNTIYF.

The chain uses TRBV19 and TRBJ2-1, with D unresolved. V was clipped by 0 bases and J by 2 bases, with 8 bases between them. Germline V gives CDR1 LNHDA, CDR2 SQIVND (reference sequence). This CDR3 is 15 amino acids long. CDR3 nucleotides: TGTGCCAGTAGTATAGAGGCTAGTGCCTACAATGAGCAGTTCTTC. Its protein is CASSIEASAYNEQFF. Drawing the rest from reference TRBV19 and TRBJ2-1, the complete variable domain is DGGITQSPKYLFRKEGQNVTLSCEQNLNHDAMYWYRQDPGQGLRLIYYSQIVNDFQKGDIAEGYSVSREKKESFPLTVTSAQKNPTAFYLCASSIEASAYNEQFFGPGTRLTVL.

V and J are TRBV7-2 and TRBJ1-5; D not certain. The CDR3 extends over 15 amino acids. The germline V gene encodes CDR1 SGHTA and CDR2 FQGNSA. V was trimmed by 3 bases and J by 0 bases, leaving 9 bases between them. CDR3 sequence reads: CASSLAGHSNQPQHF. CDR3 bases: TGTGCCAGCAGCTTGGCGGGCCATAGCAATCAGCCCCAGCATTTT.

The rearrangement joins TRBV12-3 or TRBV12-4 to TRBJ2-3; D unresolved. V dropped 6 bases and J dropped 1 base, with 8 bases sitting between them. There are 13 residues in the CDR3. This CDR3 is CASSPAGTDTQYF. The CDR3 bases are TGTGCCAGCAGCCCCGCGGGCACAGATACGCAGTATTTT.

The rearrangement uses TRBV4-1 and TRBJ2-3; TRBD2 agrees at 7 bases. This CDR3 comprises 17 residues. The V and J ends lost 1 base and 2 bases, in that order; junction bases with no gene match: 9. The germline V gene has CDR1 MGHRA and CDR2 YSYEKL. DNA for the CDR3: TGCGCCAGCAGCCAAGGCCGGACTAGGCTCCTCACAGATACGCAGTATTTT. Translated, it gives CASSQGRTRLLTDTQYF.

This clone was counted between two and nine times. The CDR3 coding sequence is TGTGCCAGCAGCCAAGGTACGGGAGGATTGGGGGGTGAGCAGTTCTTC. Its protein is CASSQGTGGLGGEQFF. The genes are TRBV4-2 and TRBJ2-1; the match to TRBD2 covers 7 bases. The CDR3 spans 16 residues. The trim removed 1 base at V and 9 bases at J, leaving 12 bases unmatched. Germline CDR1 and CDR2: LGHNA and YNFKEQ.

The genes are TRBV19 and TRBJ1-4; maybe TRBD1 (5 bases). Germline CDR1 LNHDA, CDR2 SQIVND (reference sequence). Trimming cost V 4 bases and J 7 bases, with 10 bases left between them. The CDR3 spans 13 residues. The CDR3 coding sequence is TGTGCCAGTAGTACCTCAGGGTTTGAAAAACTGTTTTTT. Translated: CASSTSGFEKLFF.

In DNA form, the CDR3 reads TGTGCCAGCAGCTTCCTTCTGCACAGCACCGGGGAGCTGTTTTTT. This gives the protein CASSFLLHSTGELFF. V and J are TRBV7-2 and TRBJ2-2; D unresolved. The CDR3 is 15 amino acids. Per germline, CDR1 SGHTA and CDR2 FQGNSA. V lost 3 bases and J 4 bases, leaving 12 bases between the germline ends.

The chain recombines TRBV28 with TRBJ2-5; TRBD1 might be the D (6 bases). The CDR3 is made up of 13 amino acids. CDR1 and CDR2 from the germline V gene are MDHEN and SYDVKM. Between the trimmed V and J ends, which lost 6 bases and 2 bases, there was a span of 10 bases. The CDR3 reads CASRTGTQETQYF. CDR3 DNA sequence: TGTGCCAGCAGGACCGGGACACAAGAGACCCAGTACTTC.

The chain joins TRBV4-3 to TRBJ2-7; D is possibly TRBD1 (5 bases). The germline V gene encodes CDR1 LGHNA and CDR2 YSLEER. The V gene lost 0 bases and the J gene lost 0 bases, with 12 bases spanning the gap. The CDR3 totals 16 residues. For the CDR3, the DNA is TGCGCCAGCAGCCAAGATACGGACATTTCCTCCTACGAGCAGTACTTC. Translation: CASSQDTDISSYEQYF.

This clone was seen just once. V is TRBV2 and J is TRBJ2-7; D remains ambiguous. The CDR3 consists of 11 residues. The germline V gene has CDR1 SNHLY and CDR2 FYNNEI. V shed 4 bases and J shed 4 bases, with 5 bases lying between them. The CDR3 sequence is CASSGRYEQYF. DNA for the CDR3: TGTGCCAGCAGTGGGCGGTACGAGCAGTACTTC.

The chain has TRBV6-5 and TRBJ1-3; D not resolved. Trimming took off 0 bases at V and 0 bases at J, with 6 bases between the two ends. Germline lookup yields CDR1 MNHEY and CDR2 SVGAGI. The CDR3 spans 15 residues. This CDR3 is CASSYSGSSGNTIYF. The CDR3 bases are TGTGCCAGCAGTTACTCGGGCAGCTCTGGAAACACCATATATTTT.

The chain links TRBV7-2 to TRBJ2-3; D remains unclear. Germline V gene sequence: CDR1 SGHTA, CDR2 FQGNSA. The ends were cut back, 5 bases at V and 0 bases at J, with 12 bases in the middle. The CDR3 totals 15 residues. This chain's CDR3 is CASSLSVGSTDTQYF. In DNA form, the CDR3 reads TGTGCCAGCAGCCTTAGTGTCGGTAGCACAGATACGCAGTATTTT. The variable domain in full, with the rest retrieved from reference TRBV7-2 and TRBJ2-3, is GAGVSQSPSNKVTEKGKDVELRCDPISGHTALYWYRQSLGQGLEFLIYFQGNSAPDKSGLPSDRFSAERTGGSVSTLTIQRTQQEDSAVYLCASSLSVGSTDTQYFGPGTRLTVL.

The chain combines TRBV7-9 with TRBJ2-5; D may be TRBD1 (5 bases). V lost 1 base and J lost 5, with 11 bases in between. The CDR3 sequence is 14 residues long. CDR1 is SEHNR and CDR2 is FQNEAQ in the germline V gene (reference sequence). For the CDR3, the DNA is TGTGCCAGCAGCTTAGGGGGCAGTCTGGAGACCCAGTACTTC. As protein: CASSLGGSLETQYF.

This clone has a handful of counts. The V call is TRBV7-9, the J call TRBJ2-1; no clear D gene. The V and J ends lost 6 bases and 5 bases respectively, with 8 bases between them. Germline V gene data show CDR1 as SEHNR and CDR2 as FQNEAQ (reference sequence). The CDR3 is 12 residues long. CDR3 loop: CASRQDNNEQFF. The DNA of the CDR3 is TGTGCCAGCAGACAAGATAACAATGAGCAGTTCTTC.

V and J are TRBV5-1 and TRBJ1-1; TRBD1 matches 11 bases. Unmatched junction bases numbered 7, after V lost 2 bases and J lost 7 bases. CDR1 is SGHRS, CDR2 YFSETQ, per germline. The CDR3 totals 15 residues. CDR3 loop: CASSFGQGAFGEAFF. The CDR3 nucleotides are TGCGCCAGCAGCTTTGGACAGGGGGCATTTGGTGAAGCTTTCTTT.

The chain recombines TRBV10-3 with TRBJ2-7, with 8 bases that match TRBD1. This CDR3 region has 14 residues. The germline V gene has CDR1 ENHRY and CDR2 SYGVKD. V was pared by 5 bases and J by 3 bases, with 6 bases of the junction left unmatched. Here the CDR3 reads CAISSGQVLYEQYF. CDR3 sequence (DNA): TGTGCCATCAGTTCGGGACAGGTCCTCTACGAGCAGTACTTC.

A few counts support this clone. The rearrangement links TRBV5-4 to TRBJ2-5, with 8 bases that match TRBD2. The V segment lost 5 bases and the J segment 2 bases; nucleotides outside the gene matches: 5. The CDR3 is 14 amino acids. The V gene's germline CDR1 is SGHNT and CDR2 YYREEE (reference sequence). This CDR3 is CASSTSGYQETQYF. CDR3 nucleotide sequence: TGTGCCAGCAGTACTAGCGGTTATCAAGAGACCCAGTACTTC. The full variable domain, completed using reference TRBV5-4 and TRBJ2-5, is ETGVTQSPTHLIKTRGQQVTLRCSSQSGHNTVSWYQQALGQGPQFIFQYYREEENGRGNFPPRFSGLQFPNYSSELNVNALELDDSALYLCASSTSGYQETQYFGPGTRLLVL.

The chain carries TRBV10-3 and TRBJ2-1; maybe TRBD1 (5 bases). The germline V gene encodes CDR1 ENHRY and CDR2 SYGVKD. This CDR3 is 14 amino acids long. V lost 4 bases to trimming and J lost 1 base, with 8 bases between them. The CDR3, as DNA: TGTGCCATCAGTGTAGGGGTATCCTACAATGAGCAGTTCTTC. Its protein product is CAISVGVSYNEQFF.